This is a list of T cell receptor beta chains from one sample in a study of blood T cells in healthy people across ages. TCRdb fed the 5' RACE reads into MiXCR, producing one record per CDR3 protein. The repertoire has 1.5 million to 2 million distinct CDR3 sequences, 30% to 40% of them found once; the top ten carry under 30%. The sample comprised blood. These receptors all come from a human donor in good health. CDR3s include the opening cysteine and the closing phenylalanine or tryptophan. The D gene is left open where the match is weak. The listing skips clone size in some rows; elsewhere it reads once, few, many or a size class.

j_gene,v_gene,abundance,d_gene,CDR3nt,CDR3aa
TRBJ2-7,TRBV28,.,.,TGTGCCAGCAGGGTTGGGACTTTCGGCGAGCAGTACTTC,CASRVGTFGEQYF
TRBJ2-7,TRBV11-3,.,.,TGTGCCAGCAGCTTAATGGCGGGGGCCGCCTACGAGCAGTACTTC,CASSLMAGAAYEQYF
TRBJ2-1,TRBV20-1,.,TRBD2,TGCAGTGCTACACCTAGCGGGGGGCGGAATGAGCAGTTCTTC,CSATPSGGRNEQFF
TRBJ2-6,TRBV6-1,.,TRBD1,TGTGCCACCAGGACAGGGGGATCTGGGGCCAACGTCCTGACTTTC,CATRTGGSGANVLTF
TRBJ1-1,TRBV9,.,TRBD1,TGTGCCAGCTCCGACCTTCTTAATACAGGGGTCACTGAAGCTTTCTTT,CASSDLLNTGVTEAFF
TRBJ1-1,TRBV2,.,.,TGTACCAGCAGTGAGGTCACCTTCGACACTGAAGCTTTCTTT,CTSSEVTFDTEAFF
TRBJ1-5,TRBV28,few,.,TGTGCCAGCAGTTTACATGCAGGCCCAGGGTATCAGCCCCAGCATTTT,CASSLHAGPGYQPQHF
TRBJ1-1,TRBV5-1,.,.,TGCGCCAGCAGCTTTTCAGCGGGCGGGACTGAAGCTTTCTTT,CASSFSAGGTEAFF
TRBJ2-5,TRBV27,once,.,TGTGCCAGCAGTCCCCGGGCAGGGTTACACCTTGAGACCCAGTACTTC,CASSPRAGLHLETQYF
TRBJ2-1,TRBV7-2,.,TRBD2,TGTGCCAGCAGCCCACGACTAGCGGGGTGGGGTGAGCAGTTCTTC,CASSPRLAGWGEQFF
TRBJ1-2,TRBV20-1,.,TRBD1,TGCAGTGCTCGATTCCCAGGGGGGCTCAACTATGGCTACACCTTC,CSARFPGGLNYGYTF
TRBJ2-5,TRBV7-9,.,TRBD1,TGTGCCAGCAGAGGCGGACAGGGGAACCCCCAAGAGACCCAGTACTTC,CASRGGQGNPQETQYF
TRBJ2-5,TRBV12-3/TRBV12-4,few,TRBD1,TGTGCCAGCAGAAAGACCGGGACAGGGCTCGAGGAGACCCAGTACTTC,CASRKTGTGLEETQYF
TRBJ1-4,TRBV5-1,.,TRBD1,TGCGCCAGCAGAAACCAGGGGGCAACTAATGAAAAACTGTTTTTT,CASRNQGATNEKLFF